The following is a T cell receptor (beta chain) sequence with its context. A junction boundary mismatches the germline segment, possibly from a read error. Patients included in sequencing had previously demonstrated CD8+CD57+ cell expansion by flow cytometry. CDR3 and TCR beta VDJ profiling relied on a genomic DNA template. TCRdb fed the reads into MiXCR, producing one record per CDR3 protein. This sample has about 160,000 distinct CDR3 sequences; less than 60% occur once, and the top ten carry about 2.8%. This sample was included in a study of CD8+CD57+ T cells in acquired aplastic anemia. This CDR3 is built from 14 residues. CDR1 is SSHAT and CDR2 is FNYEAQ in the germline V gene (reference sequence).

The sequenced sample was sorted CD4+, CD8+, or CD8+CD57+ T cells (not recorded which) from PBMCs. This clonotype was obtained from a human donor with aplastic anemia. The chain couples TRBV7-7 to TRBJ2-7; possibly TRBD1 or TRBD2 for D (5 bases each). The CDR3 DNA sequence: TGTGCTAGCACCCCCGGGACGGATACCTACGAGCAGTACTTC. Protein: CASTPGTDTYEQYF.